Shown below are 13 T cell receptor beta chains from a single sample sequenced in a study of tumor-infiltrating lymphocytes in primary liver carcinoma. TCR beta cDNA came from about 500 ng total RNA, primed with a constant-region primer. The TCR beta library was amplified through three nested multiplex PCR rounds in a modified ARM-PCR procedure. Both of the initial two PCR rounds ran for about 11 cycles and employed TRBV1-TRBV30 forward primers alongside a C-beta reverse primer. Each CDR3 protein gets one entry after TCRdb re-called the multiplex PCR reads with MiXCR. Here the sample spans 100,000 or so distinct CDR3 sequences, 80% to 85% being singletons. Joint extraction of RNA and DNA used roughly 20-33 mg of bulk tissue that was unsorted. The sequencing sample was made of liver tumor tissue from sampling region 3. Sample subset: tumor region T3, left-lateral pole. Receptors were obtained from a man aged 40-49 years with primary liver carcinoma and hepatitis B virus infection.

This clonotype was seen just once. This may stem from a read error, because a much larger clone lies one nucleotide away. This rearrangement joins TRBV19 to TRBJ2-2, with D perhaps TRBD1 (6 bases). With 5 bases removed from V and 3 bases from J, the gap between germline ends came to 10 bases. The CDR3 extends over 14 amino acids. Germline loops: CDR1 LNHDA, CDR2 SQIVND (reference sequence). The CDR3 coding sequence is TGTGCCAGTAGTCACGGACAGTACACCGGGGAGCTGTTTTTT. Its protein is CASSHGQYTGELFF.

To note about this clonotype: At one end, the junction sequence differs from germline, possibly due to a read error. The chain has TRBV4-2 and TRBJ2-2, with D possibly matching TRBD1 (5 bases). The CDR3 covers 15 residues. CDR1 LGHNA and CDR2 YNFKEQ come from the germline V gene. The chain's CDR3 is CVSSQLTDHIGELFF. CDR3 bases: TGTGTCAGCAGCCAGTTGACAGACCACATCGGGGAGCTGTTTTTT.

The V call is TRBV7-9, the J call TRBJ2-5; tentatively, D is TRBD2 (6 bases). CDR3 length equals 14 residues. Germline CDR1 SEHNR, CDR2 FQNEAQ (reference sequence). The V end lost 5 bases, the J end lost 5 bases, and 15 bases lay between the germline ends. The CDR3 bases are TGTGCCAGCAGCCTAATAGGGACTTCCGAGACCCAGTACTTC. Protein product: CASSLIGTSETQYF.

Concerning this clonotype itself: One end of the junction does not line up with germline, which may come from a read error. The chain has TRBV5-1 and TRBJ1-1; no clear D. The germline CDR1 and CDR2 sequences are SGHRS and YFSETQ. The CDR3 sequence is 13 residues long. The DNA of the CDR3 is TGCCCCAGCAGCTTGGTAATAAACACTGGAGCTTTCTTC. Translating gives CPSSLVINTGAFF.

As regards this clonotype: Because it lacks the conserved phenylalanine or tryptophan at the end, this CDR3 is likely a read error. This chain links TRBV6-6 with TRBJ2-7, with D possibly matching TRBD1 (7 bases). Trimming pared 9 bases from V and 7 bases from J, leaving 13 bases between. In germline, CDR1 is MNHNY, CDR2 SVGAGI (reference sequence). CDR3 length: 11 residues. CDR3 in DNA: TGTGCCAGGAGCCAGGGGGGTGAGCAGTACCTC. It translates to CARSQGGEQYL.

This clonotype was found a few times. V is TRBV27 and J is TRBJ1-2; D remains unclear. The CDR3 is made up of 16 amino acids. Trimming took 4 bases from V and 0 from J, leaving 15 bases between them. The germline V gene encodes CDR1 MNHEY and CDR2 SMNVEV (reference sequence). DNA of the CDR3: TGTGCCAGCAGTTACACTCTCGGGAGAGCTAACTATGGCTACACCTTC. Its protein product is CASSYTLGRANYGYTF.

Concerning this clonotype: As the CDR3 is not closed by the conserved phenylalanine or tryptophan, this likely results from a read error. This chain joins TRBV29-1 and TRBJ1-1; D not certain. This CDR3 contains 11 residues. Per the germline V gene, CDR1 is SQVTM and CDR2 is ANQGSEA. The CDR3 region is CSVAGNTGAFL. The CDR3 nucleotides are TGCAGCGTTGCAGGAAACACTGGAGCTTTCCTT.

About this clonotype itself: At one boundary the junction diverges from the germline segment, which might be a read error. This chain joins TRBV6-2 or TRBV6-3 and TRBJ2-3, with TRBD2 identical over 8 bases. This CDR3 region has 14 residues. Germline V lookup: CDR1 MNHEY, CDR2 SVGEGT. In nucleotides, the CDR3 is TGTGCCGGTAGCGGGATGTCGACCACAGTTACGCAGTATTTT. Its translation: CAGSGMSTTVTQYF.

Points on this clonotype: The junction departs from germline at one end; a sequencing error may be responsible. The genes are TRBV28 and TRBJ1-3; maybe TRBD1 (6 bases). This CDR3 region has 15 residues. Per germline, CDR1 MDHEN and CDR2 SYDVKM. The CDR3 sequence: CASGPLTGTGNTKYF. The CDR3 DNA sequence: TGTGCCAGCGGCCCTTTGACAGGAACTGGAAACACCAAATATTTT. Supplemented by reference TRBV28 and TRBJ1-3, the full variable domain reads DVKVTQSSRYLVKRTGEKVFLECVQDMDHENMFWYRQDPGLGLRLIYFSYDVKMKEKGDIPEGYSVSREKKERFSLILESASTNQTSMYLCASGPLTGTGNTKYFGEGSWLTVV.

Of note for this clonotype: A junction end diverges from the germline sequence, so it may reflect a read error. The chain couples TRBV24-1 to TRBJ1-1; D ambiguous. The CDR3 has 13 residues. CDR1 and CDR2 (germline): KGHDR, SFDVKD. The CDR3 coding sequence is TGTACCACCATTGGTAACCCGAACACTGAAGCTTTCTTT. Its protein product is CTTIGNPNTEAFF.

Turning to this clonotype: A read error may be the cause here, since a much bigger clone is one base away. The genes are TRBV20-1 and TRBJ1-1, with D perhaps matching TRBD1 (6 bases). The CDR3 extends over 14 amino acids. Germline CDR1 DFQATT, CDR2 SNEGSKA (reference sequence). In nucleotides, the CDR3 is TGCAGTGCTGAGGGGGGGAAGCGGAACACTGAATCTTTCTTT. It translates to CSAEGGKRNTESFF.

Concerning this clonotype itself: A clone one base away is much larger, so this may be a read error. Because it lacks the conserved phenylalanine or tryptophan at the end, this CDR3 is likely a read error. The DNA is omitted, as the CDR3 cannot be located on it reliably, and the CDR3 follows TCRdb's listing. The genes are TRBV6-4 and TRBJ2-5; the table's D call, TRBD2, was not checked against the DNA. The CDR3 has 12 amino acids, counting both end residues. Germline V gene data show CDR1 as MRHNA and CDR2 as SNTAGT. CDR3: CANSDSTSGSPI.

This clonotype has only one observation. The chain combines TRBV12-3 or TRBV12-4 with TRBJ2-5; 10 bases line up with TRBD2. The CDR3 sequence is 13 residues long. The CDR3 protein is CVSSLAGVETQYF. The CDR3 DNA reads as TGTGTCAGTAGTCTAGCGGGAGTTGAGACCCAGTACTTC.